This is a list of T cell receptor beta chains from one sample in a study of OX40 agonist ivuxolimab in advanced cancers. Measured with immunoSEQ multiplex PCR; TCRdb has only the in-frame clones, and not every one. The table has almost 15,000 clones, roughly 80% seen once; the top ten hold under 40%. Specimen: CD4+ or CD8+ T cells sorted from blood, collected in a trial of the OX40 agonist ivuxolimab. All receptors come from an adult with an advanced solid tumor such as melanoma, head and neck, liver or kidney cancer. Both conserved end residues are part of each CDR3. The order of the fields is V gene, clone size, J gene, D gene, CDR3 DNA, CDR3 protein. D genes are given only for firm matches. Clone size, where shown, is once, few, many, or a class for clones that have expanded.

TRBV6-5,NA,TRBJ2-5,NA,TGTGCCAGCAGTTATCTACTTGGGGGGACTCAAGAGACCCAGTACTTC,CASSYLLGGTQETQYF
TRBV11-1,few,TRBJ2-1,NA,TGTGCCAGCAGCTTAAAGGGGATAAGCTCCTACAATGAGCAGTTCTTC,CASSLKGISSYNEQFF
TRBV4-1,NA,TRBJ1-5,NA,TGCGCCAGCAGCCAAGAGGCCCGCTCCTATAGCAATCAGCCCCAGCATTTT,CASSQEARSYSNQPQHF
TRBV5-1,once,TRBJ2-2,NA,TGCGCCAGCCTAGGACAGTCCGGGGAGCTGTTTTTT,CASLGQSGELFF
TRBV6-4,NA,TRBJ1-2,NA,TGTGCCAGCAGCTACGTGGGGCAGGGCTACACCTTC,CASSYVGQGYTF
TRBV27,few,TRBJ1-6,NA,TGTGCCAGCAGTTTAGTTCTGAATTCACCCCTCCACTTT,CASSLVLNSPLHF
TRBV6-6,NA,TRBJ1-5,NA,TGTGCCAGCAGTCTTGACAGCTCACTCAATCAGCCCCAGCATTTT,CASSLDSSLNQPQHF
TRBV6-5,NA,TRBJ1-1,NA,TGTGCCAGCAGTTACAAAAATCTGAACACTGAAGCTTTCTTT,CASSYKNLNTEAFF
TRBV4-1,NA,TRBJ2-7,NA,TGCGCCAGCAGCCACCCGGGACGGTCCTACGAGCAGTACTTC,CASSHPGRSYEQYF
TRBV19,NA,TRBJ2-3,NA,TGTGCCAGTAGTCCAGGGAGACTTCCAGATACGCAGTATTTT,CASSPGRLPDTQYF
TRBV4-3,NA,TRBJ1-4,NA,TGCGCCAGCAGCCAAGATAAAGCTGAAAAACTGTTTTTT,CASSQDKAEKLFF
TRBV27,NA,TRBJ1-2,NA,TGTGCCAGCAGTTTATATACAGGGAGCTATGGCTACACCTTC,CASSLYTGSYGYTF
TRBV7-9,NA,TRBJ2-3,NA,TGTGCCAGCAGCTTCCCGAGCGCCACTTTAGGCACAGATACGCAGTATTTT,CASSFPSATLGTDTQYF
TRBV11-3,NA,TRBJ1-4,NA,TGTGCCAGCAGCACCCCGGGGGGGGCCCGACTGTTTTTT,CASSTPGGARLFF